Reported below is one TCR beta chain. The CDR3 covers 11 residues. Germline V gene sequence: CDR1 SNHLY, CDR2 FYNNEI. J gave up 15 bases and V 3 bases, and 0 bases lay outside the gene matches. TCRdb's table, derived via immunoSEQ multiplex PCR, lists solely in-frame clones and lacks some. In the table there are 85,000 to 100,000 clones, about 78% of which are singletons. The sample comes from a study of fetal regulatory T cell absence and autoimmunity. This chain links TRBV2 with TRBJ2-1, with 12 bases fitting TRBD2. The sequence derives from a male donor with IPEX syndrome. The sequenced sample was pancreas tissue. This CDR3 is CASSEGLAGFF. CDR3 sequence (DNA): TGTGCCAGCAGTGAGGGACTAGCGGGGTTCTTC.